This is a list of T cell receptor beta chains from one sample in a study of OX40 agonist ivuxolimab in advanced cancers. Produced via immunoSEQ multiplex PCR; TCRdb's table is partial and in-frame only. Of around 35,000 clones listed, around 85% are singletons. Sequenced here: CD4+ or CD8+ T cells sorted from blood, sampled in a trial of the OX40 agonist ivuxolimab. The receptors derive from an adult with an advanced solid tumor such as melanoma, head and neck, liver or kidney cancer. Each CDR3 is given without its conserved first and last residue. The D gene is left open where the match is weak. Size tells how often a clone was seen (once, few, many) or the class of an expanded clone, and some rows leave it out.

CDR3: ASSSPNSQGQGYADTQY
size: NA
J: TRBJ2-3
D: TRBD1
V: TRBV18

CDR3: ASSDSYRELF
size: NA
J: TRBJ2-2
D: NA
V: TRBV4-1

CDR3: ASSVAGTNTGELF
size: NA
J: TRBJ2-2
D: NA
V: TRBV9

CDR3: ASGTGTRTSTDTQY
size: few
J: TRBJ2-3
D: TRBD1
V: TRBV30

CDR3: ASSLAGDEQY
size: NA
J: TRBJ2-7
D: TRBD2
V: TRBV7-9

CDR3: AISLSGQGDYEQY
size: NA
J: TRBJ2-7
D: TRBD1
V: TRBV10-3

CDR3: ASSRGGDTGELF
size: NA
J: TRBJ2-2
D: TRBD1
V: TRBV18

CDR3: ASSDLGTTGELF
size: NA
J: TRBJ2-2
D: NA
V: TRBV2

CDR3: ASTRGESSGNTIY
size: few
J: TRBJ1-3
D: TRBD1
V: TRBV19

CDR3: ASSKGQGSYNEQF
size: NA
J: TRBJ2-1
D: TRBD1
V: TRBV18

CDR3: ASTRAGVSYEQY
size: NA
J: TRBJ2-7
D: NA
V: TRBV13

CDR3: ASRPGPGDEQF
size: NA
J: TRBJ2-1
D: NA
V: TRBV6-6

CDR3: ASSSRQGEADTQY
size: NA
J: TRBJ2-3
D: TRBD1
V: TRBV9